These 19 T cell receptor beta chains came from one sample sequenced in a study of T cell changes during pregnancy in multiple sclerosis. Produced via immunoSEQ multiplex PCR; TCRdb's table is partial and in-frame only. Of tens of thousands of clones listed, 80% to 95% are singletons. Sequencing was performed on CD4+ T cells from peripheral blood mononuclear cells, taken before pregnancy. The receptors were gathered from a female donor with multiple sclerosis, enrolled in a pregnancy study.

The chain is built from TRBV4-1 and TRBJ1-6; D call uncertain. Between the trimmed V and J ends, which lost 0 bases and 12 bases, there was a span of 18 bases. The V gene's germline CDR1 is MGHRA and CDR2 YSYEKL. The CDR3 is 16 residues long. CDR3 amino acids: CASSQESGVYGVPLHF. DNA for the CDR3: TGCGCCAGCAGCCAAGAAAGCGGCGTCTACGGGGTACCCCTCCACTTT.

The V call is TRBV10-3, the J call TRBJ1-1; 12 bases match TRBD1. The V segment lost 6 bases and the J segment 1 base; nucleotides outside the gene matches: 9. The CDR3 covers 17 residues. Germline loops: CDR1 ENHRY, CDR2 SYGVKD. CDR3 protein: CAIRNIGTGGSNTEAFF. DNA for the CDR3: TGTGCCATCAGGAATATAGGGACAGGGGGCTCGAACACTGAAGCTTTCTTT.

This chain links TRBV11-2 with TRBJ1-4, with no clear D. Germline V CDR1 and CDR2: SGHAT, FQNNGV. V gave up 5 bases and J gave up 2 bases, with 3 bases separating them. The CDR3 consists of 12 residues. The CDR3 nucleotides are TGTGCCAGCAGCCTCACTAATGAAAAACTGTTTTTT. This codes for CASSLTNEKLFF.

This clone came up a few times. J is TRBJ1-1 and V is TRBV6-1; weak D call: TRBD1 (6 bases). This CDR3 spans 13 amino acids. The germline V gene encodes CDR1 MNHNS and CDR2 SASEGT. V lost 6 bases, J lost 1 base, and 9 bases lay in between. CDR3 in DNA: TGTGCCAGCAGCTTAGGGGGGAACACTGAAGCTTTCTTT. It specifies CASSLGGNTEAFF.

This clone was seen a few times. This sequence joins TRBV14 and TRBJ2-5, with D tentatively TRBD1 (5 bases). The CDR3 runs 15 residues. Trimming left V 1 base short and J 5 bases short, with 14 bases between. From germline, CDR1 is SGHDN and CDR2 FVKESK. The CDR3: CASSQGWGPSETQYF. The CDR3 DNA follows: TGTGCCAGCAGCCAAGGATGGGGCCCCTCGGAGACCCAGTACTTC.

This chain links TRBV28 with TRBJ2-6; a weak D match, TRBD1 (6 bases). Trimming left V 3 bases short and J 0 bases short, with 18 bases between. Germline values: CDR1 MDHEN, CDR2 SYDVKM. There are 19 residues in the CDR3. The CDR3: CASSFLSQGRSSGANVLTF. The CDR3 DNA reads as TGTGCCAGCAGTTTTCTGTCCCAGGGGCGCAGCTCTGGGGCCAACGTCCTGACTTTC. The variable domain in full, with the rest retrieved from reference TRBV28 and TRBJ2-6, is DVKVTQSSRYLVKRTGEKVFLECVQDMDHENMFWYRQDPGLGLRLIYFSYDVKMKEKGDIPEGYSVSREKKERFSLILESASTNQTSMYLCASSFLSQGRSSGANVLTFGAGSRLTVL.

The rearrangement uses TRBV28 and TRBJ1-2, with a weak D call TRBD1 (6 bases). Germline CDR1 reads MDHEN; CDR2 reads SYDVKM. The germline V and J ends were trimmed by 7 bases and 5 bases, with 11 bases remaining between them. The CDR3 loop spans 12 amino acids. CDR3 in DNA: TGTGCCAGCATGACACAGGGTTATGGCTACACCTTC. Protein: CASMTQGYGYTF.

The rearrangement uses TRBV6-1 and TRBJ1-1; unclear D gene. Germline V gene data show CDR1 as MNHNS and CDR2 as SASEGT. Between the trimmed V and J ends, which lost 6 bases and 7 bases, there was a span of 15 bases. CDR3 size: 13 residues. The CDR3 is CASRAEGRGEAFF. In nucleotides, the CDR3 is TGTGCCAGCAGAGCGGAGGGCCGGGGTGAAGCTTTCTTT.

The chain recombines TRBV9 with TRBJ2-7; no definite D call. Germline V gene sequence: CDR1 SGDLS, CDR2 YYNGEE. Trimming cost V 2 bases and J 1 base, with 13 bases left between them. The CDR3 runs to 15 residues. CDR3 sequence reads: CASSVRPGGSYEQYF. The CDR3 DNA reads TGTGCCAGCAGCGTCCGCCCTGGCGGATCCTACGAGCAGTACTTC.

The chain couples TRBV9 to TRBJ2-3; 8 bases agree with TRBD2. V lost 4 bases to trimming and J lost 1 base; unmatched junction nucleotides: 8. Looked up from germline, CDR1 is SGDLS and CDR2 is YYNGEE. The CDR3 is 16 residues long. In DNA form, the CDR3 reads TGTGCCAGCAGCCTGGGGAGTAGCGGGGGCACAGATACGCAGTATTTT. Translation gives CASSLGSSGGTDTQYF.

This rearrangement joins TRBV30 to TRBJ2-3; maybe TRBD2 (6 bases). The CDR3 spans 15 residues. V was shortened by 0 bases and J by 7 bases, with 17 bases between the two germline ends. Germline CDR1 GTSNPN, CDR2 SVGIG (reference sequence). CDR3 residues: CAWSVYLERTNTQYF. In DNA form, the CDR3 reads TGTGCCTGGAGTGTATACCTAGAAAGGACTAATACGCAGTATTTT. Full variable domain (rest looked up from reference TRBV30 and TRBJ2-3): SQTIHQWPATLVQPVGSPLSLECTVEGTSNPNLYWYRQAAGRGLQLLFYSVGIGQISSEVPQNLSASRPQDRQFILSSKKLLLSDSGFYLCAWSVYLERTNTQYFGPGTRLTVL.

In its sample, this clone was seen once. J is TRBJ2-1 and V is TRBV7-2; 11 bases map to TRBD2. Trimming cost V 4 bases and J 4 bases; bases outside gene matches: 6. The CDR3 totals 16 residues. CDR1 SGHTA and CDR2 FQGNSA come from the germline V gene. The CDR3 here is CASSSASGGTYNEQFF. The CDR3 nucleotides read TGTGCCAGCAGCTCAGCTAGCGGGGGGACATACAATGAGCAGTTCTTC.

This clone turned up a few times. This sequence joins TRBV19 and TRBJ1-1; no reliable D call. Germline lookup yields CDR1 LNHDA and CDR2 SQIVND (reference sequence). CDR3 length equals 12 residues. With 11 bases removed from V and 3 bases from J, the gap between germline ends came to 13 bases. CDR3 coding DNA: TGTGCCGTTGGAGGGTGGGACACTGAAGCTTTCTTT. This codes for CAVGGWDTEAFF.

V and J are TRBV6-1 and TRBJ2-7, with D maybe TRBD1 (6 bases). The CDR3 has 13 amino acids. Germline CDR1 and CDR2: MNHNS and SASEGT. V lost 2 bases, J lost 7 bases, and 12 bases lay in between. This chain's CDR3 is CASSEKLRGEQYF. The CDR3 DNA reads TGTGCCAGCAGTGAAAAGTTAAGGGGGGAGCAGTACTTC.

V gene TRBV5-6 combines with J gene TRBJ2-7; tentative D call: TRBD2 (5 bases). Germline V gene sequence: CDR1 SGHDT, CDR2 YYEEEE. The CDR3 has 14 amino acids. V lost 1 base to trimming and J lost 0 bases, with 8 bases between them. This CDR3 reads CASSLLGSSYEQYF. DNA for the CDR3: TGTGCCAGCAGCTTGCTGGGGAGCTCCTACGAGCAGTACTTC.

The V gene is TRBV28, the J gene TRBJ2-7; 9 bases are shared with TRBD2. The CDR3 sequence is 14 residues long. J was trimmed by 3 bases and V by 6 bases; bases with no gene match: 6. Germline loops: CDR1 MDHEN, CDR2 SYDVKM. DNA for the CDR3: TGTGCCAGCAGAGTAGCGGGAGCAGACTACGAGCAGTACTTC. It specifies CASRVAGADYEQYF.

The chain carries TRBV6-1 and TRBJ1-6; the match to TRBD1 covers 7 bases. Germline V gene data show CDR1 as MNHNS and CDR2 as SASEGT. This CDR3 has 14 residues. V was pared by 6 bases and J by 9 bases, with 8 bases of the junction left unmatched. The CDR3, as DNA: TGTGCCAGCAGGGAGGGACAGACGGGTTCACCCCTCCACTTT. Translating it yields CASREGQTGSPLHF.

This chain links TRBV13 with TRBJ2-6, with 11 nucleotides matching TRBD2. This CDR3 is built from 17 residues. From germline, CDR1 is PRHDT and CDR2 FYEKMQ (reference sequence). The junction had 2 bases not matched to a gene; V was cut back by 2 bases and J by 2 bases. CDR3 sequence reads: CASSLLAGGAGANVLTF. CDR3 DNA: TGTGCCAGCAGCTTACTAGCGGGAGGAGCTGGGGCCAACGTCCTGACTTTC.

The chain combines TRBV7-9 with TRBJ2-2; a possible D gene is TRBD1 (6 bases). The length of the CDR3 is 17 residues. Trimming left V 1 base short and J 1 base short, with 13 bases between. Germline CDR1 reads SEHNR; CDR2 reads FQNEAQ (reference sequence). This CDR3 is CASSLDLSTGNTGELFF. CDR3 coding DNA: TGTGCCAGCAGCTTAGACTTATCGACAGGGAACACCGGGGAGCTGTTTTTT.